These T cell receptor beta chains were read from a single sample in a study of blood T cell repertoires in COVID-19. TCRdb's copy holds only in-frame clones and misses some; the assay was immunoSEQ multiplex PCR. Of approximately 210,000 clones listed, just over 85% are singletons. Specimen: peripheral blood. These receptors originate from a man aged 50 to 59 with COVID-19, enrolled during active disease. Both conserved end residues are part of each CDR3. The D gene is left open where the match is weak. Clone size is shown for a subset of rows, as once, few, many or a class of expanded clone.

clone_size d_call j_call v_call cdr3_aa cdr3_nt
once TRBD2 TRBJ2-5 TRBV28 CANSGGFQETQYF TGTGCCAATAGCGGGGGTTTCCAAGAGACCCAGTACTTC
NA TRBD1 TRBJ1-2 TRBV6-6 CASSYTRQGVTF TGTGCCAGCAGTTACACTAGACAGGGGGTAACCTTC
NA NA TRBJ1-6 TRBV18 CASSPRQAPPLHF TGTGCCAGCTCACCAAGACAAGCCCCACCCCTCCACTTT
NA TRBD2 TRBJ2-3 TRBV3-1/TRBV3-2 CASSQDPSSGGRTDTQYF TGTGCCAGCAGCCAAGATCCCTCTAGCGGGGGTCGAACAGATACGCAGTATTTT
NA TRBD1 TRBJ1-2 TRBV2 CASSVGTGDDGYTF TGTGCCAGCAGTGTAGGGACAGGGGACGATGGCTACACCTTC
NA NA TRBJ2-2 TRBV11-2 CASSYTGLANTGELFF TGTGCCAGCAGTTACACGGGACTTGCAAACACCGGGGAGCTGTTTTTT
NA NA TRBJ2-3 TRBV7-9 CASSLSMVESRNTQYF TGTGCCAGCAGCTTATCGATGGTGGAGTCGAGGAATACGCAGTATTTT
NA TRBD1 TRBJ1-6 TRBV7-2 CASSSRDRDHWYNSPLHF TGTGCCAGCAGCTCCCGGGACAGGGATCATTGGTATAATTCACCCCTCCACTTT
NA TRBD2 TRBJ2-3 TRBV24-1 CATSDPKTRESTDTQYF TGTGCCACCAGTGACCCGAAGACGCGGGAGTCTACAGATACGCAGTATTTT
NA TRBD2 TRBJ2-3 TRBV20-1 CSASLSGETDTQYF TGCAGTGCTAGTCTTAGCGGGGAGACAGATACGCAGTATTTT
NA NA TRBJ2-1 TRBV30 CAWSRREPNWFF TGTGCCTGGAGTAGACGGGAACCTAATTGGTTCTTC
few TRBD1 TRBJ2-1 TRBV11-2 CASSTTTGRTYNEQFF TGTGCCAGCAGCACCACGACAGGGCGGACCTACAATGAGCAGTTCTTC
NA TRBD1 TRBJ2-1 TRBV3-1/TRBV3-2 CASSQEGTGDNEQFF TGTGCCAGCAGCCAGGAGGGGACAGGAGACAATGAGCAGTTCTTC
NA TRBD1 TRBJ1-6 TRBV9 CASSHSPDRPNSPLHF TGTGCCAGCAGCCACAGCCCGGACAGGCCTAATTCACCCCTCCACTTT
NA TRBD1 TRBJ1-2 TRBV25-1 CASRTGGAFGYTF TGTGCCAGCAGGACAGGGGGCGCTTTTGGCTACACCTTC
NA NA TRBJ1-2 TRBV29-1 CSVDSGVAVYGYTF TGCAGCGTTGATTCAGGGGTAGCTGTCTATGGCTACACCTTC
NA TRBD1 TRBJ2-7 TRBV5-1 CASSHSTGSHEQYF TGCGCCAGCAGCCACTCGACAGGGAGCCACGAGCAGTACTTC
NA TRBD1 TRBJ1-5 TRBV28 CASSLTRQGGNQPQHF TGTGCCAGCAGTTTAACACGACAGGGTGGGAATCAGCCCCAGCATTTT
once NA TRBJ1-2 TRBV11-2 CASSQPGQDYGYTF TGTGCCAGCAGCCAACCGGGACAAGACTATGGCTACACCTTC
NA TRBD2 TRBJ2-7 TRBV28 CASRFSGSSREQYF TGTGCCAGCAGATTTAGCGGGAGTTCTCGTGAGCAGTACTTC
NA NA TRBJ1-2 TRBV24-1 CATSDRGNYGYTF TGTGCCACCAGTGACAGGGGAAACTATGGCTACACCTTC
NA NA TRBJ1-1 TRBV12-3/TRBV12-4 CASSLTGEAFF TGTGCCAGCAGTCTAACAGGGGAAGCTTTCTTT
NA NA TRBJ1-6 TRBV28 CASSFQNSPLHF TGTGCCAGCAGTTTCCAGAATTCACCCCTCCACTTT
once NA TRBJ2-7 TRBV5-3 CARSFDRDSYEQYF TGTGCCAGAAGCTTCGATCGGGACTCCTACGAGCAGTACTTC
NA TRBD1 TRBJ1-5 TRBV5-8 CASSLGQGVGQPQHF TGTGCCAGCAGCTTGGGACAGGGAGTCGGTCAGCCCCAGCATTTT
NA NA TRBJ1-2 TRBV6-2/TRBV6-3 CASSYQYGYTF TGTGCCAGCAGTTACCAGTATGGCTACACCTTC
NA NA TRBJ1-1 TRBV6-2/TRBV6-3 CASSTAGVPTEAFF TGTGCCAGCAGTACCGCGGGGGTCCCCACTGAAGCTTTCTTT
once NA TRBJ1-1 TRBV27 CASSTPDRNTEAFF TGTGCCAGCAGTACCCCCGACAGGAACACTGAAGCTTTCTTT
NA TRBD1 TRBJ1-2 TRBV5-1 CASSLLRTGGYGYTF TGCGCCAGCAGCTTGCTGCGGACAGGGGGCTATGGCTACACCTTC
NA TRBD1 TRBJ2-3 TRBV7-3 CASSLSGQGAVDTQYF TGTGCCAGCAGCTTATCCGGACAGGGGGCCGTAGATACGCAGTATTTT
NA TRBD2 TRBJ2-2 TRBV11-1 CASSLEAGGTGELFF TGTGCCAGCAGCTTGGAAGCGGGGGGGACCGGGGAGCTGTTTTTT
NA TRBD1 TRBJ1-1 TRBV5-4 CASSLPTGAGTEAFF TGTGCCAGCAGCTTGCCGACAGGGGCTGGCACTGAAGCTTTCTTT
NA NA TRBJ2-5 TRBV7-9 CASSSLRGGLETQYF TGTGCCAGCAGCTCGCTGAGGGGGGGCCTGGAGACCCAGTACTTC
NA TRBD1 TRBJ2-1 TRBV19 CASRIIDRGLGNEQFF TGTGCCAGTAGGATTATTGACAGGGGGTTAGGCAATGAGCAGTTCTTC
NA TRBD1 TRBJ1-3 TRBV7-3 CASSWGQGASGNTIYF TGTGCCAGCAGCTGGGGACAGGGGGCATCCGGAAACACCATATATTTT
NA NA TRBJ1-1 TRBV6-5 CASIDGVIAFF TGTGCCAGCATCGACGGGGTTATTGCTTTCTTT
NA NA TRBJ2-3 TRBV19 CASSIGRGHSQYTDTQYF TGTGCCAGTAGTATAGGGAGGGGGCACAGTCAGTACACGGATACGCAGTATTTT
NA TRBD2 TRBJ2-2 TRBV29-1 CSVQRLAGVAGELFF TGCAGCGTACAAAGACTAGCGGGAGTGGCCGGGGAGCTGTTTTTT
NA NA TRBJ2-1 TRBV3-1/TRBV3-2 CASSRGNEYEQFF TGTGCCAGCAGCCGAGGGAACGAATATGAGCAGTTCTTC
once TRBD1 TRBJ1-2 TRBV6-5 CASRGTGLYGYTF TGTGCCAGCAGGGGGACAGGACTCTATGGCTACACCTTC
NA NA TRBJ1-5 TRBV19 CASTSFSGTPNQPQHF TGTGCCAGTACCTCTTTTTCCGGGACACCTAATCAGCCCCAGCATTTT
NA TRBD2 TRBJ2-5 TRBV7-2 CASSLRTRQETQYF TGTGCCAGCAGCTTAAGGACTAGACAAGAGACCCAGTACTTC
NA TRBD1 TRBJ1-4 TRBV6-5 CASSYSGDRGEKLFF TGTGCCAGCAGTTACTCGGGGGACAGGGGGGAAAAACTGTTTTTT
NA NA TRBJ2-2 TRBV4-2 CASSQDLGGGELFF TGTGCCAGCAGCCAAGATTTAGGCGGCGGGGAGCTGTTTTTT
NA NA TRBJ2-7 TRBV14 CASSQDPGDQYEQYF TGTGCCAGCAGCCAAGACCCAGGGGATCAATACGAGCAGTACTTC
NA NA TRBJ1-6 TRBV5-8 CASSGSSYNSPLHF TGTGCCAGCAGCGGGAGCTCCTATAATTCACCCCTCCACTTT
NA NA TRBJ1-3 TRBV19 CASSIRALGNTIYF TGTGCCAGTAGTATCAGGGCTCTTGGAAACACCATATATTTT
NA NA TRBJ1-4 TRBV5-1 CASSLEGAGNEKLFF TGCGCCAGCAGCTTGGAAGGAGCCGGGAATGAAAAACTGTTTTTT
NA TRBD1 TRBJ2-7 TRBV27 CASSPDRGYLNF TGTGCCAGCAGTCCAGACAGGGGATATCTCAACTTC
NA TRBD1 TRBJ1-1 TRBV9 CASSVVPGGLNTEAFF TGTGCCAGCAGCGTAGTGCCAGGGGGGTTGAACACTGAAGCTTTCTTT
NA NA TRBJ2-1 TRBV25-1 CASSDNREHEQFF TGTGCCAGCAGTGATAACAGGGAACATGAGCAGTTCTTC
few TRBD1 TRBJ1-2 TRBV19 CASSPTGEAYGYTF TGTGCCAGTAGCCCGACAGGGGAGGCCTATGGCTACACCTTC
NA NA TRBJ1-2 TRBV7-2 CASSLVSGLTGNYGYTF TGTGCCAGCAGCTTAGTATCAGGACTTACTGGAAACTATGGCTACACCTTC
NA NA TRBJ1-3 TRBV19 CASSSEAGNTIYF TGTGCCAGTAGCAGCGAAGCCGGAAACACCATATATTTT